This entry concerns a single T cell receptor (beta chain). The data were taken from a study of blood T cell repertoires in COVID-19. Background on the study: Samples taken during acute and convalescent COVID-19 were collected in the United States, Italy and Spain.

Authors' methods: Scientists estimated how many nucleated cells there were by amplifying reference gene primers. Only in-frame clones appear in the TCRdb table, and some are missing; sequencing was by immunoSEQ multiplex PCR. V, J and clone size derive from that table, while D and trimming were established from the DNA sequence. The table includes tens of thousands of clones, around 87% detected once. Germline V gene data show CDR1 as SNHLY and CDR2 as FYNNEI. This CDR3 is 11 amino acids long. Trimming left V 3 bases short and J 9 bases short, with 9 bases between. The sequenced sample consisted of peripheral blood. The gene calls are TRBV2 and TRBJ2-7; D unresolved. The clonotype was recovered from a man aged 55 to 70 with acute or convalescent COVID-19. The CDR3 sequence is CASSDEAMQYF. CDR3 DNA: TGTGCCAGCAGTGACGAGGCTATGCAGTACTTC.